The clone carrying this TCR beta chain was seen more than once but under ten times. This sample was included in a study of blood T cell repertoires in COVID-19. About the research overall: Donors in the United States, Italy and Spain gave samples during acute or convalescent COVID-19. T cells, B-cell-depleted T cells, or PBMCs supplied cDNA or gDNA.

As handled by the study authors: Scientists estimated how many nucleated cells there were by amplifying reference gene primers. Some clones are missing from TCRdb's copy, which holds only in-frame ones; the method was immunoSEQ multiplex PCR. The V and J calls and the clone size are those of that table, but D and trimming were determined from the DNA. The sample yields around 260,000 clones, approximately 82% seen once. The sequenced sample was peripheral blood. This TCR derives from a man in his sixties who had recovered from COVID-19.

The CDR3 is CASSLRQTTGYTF. CDR3 nucleotides: TGTGCCAGCAGCCTCCGACAGACGACCGGCTACACCTTC. The rearrangement links TRBV7-8 to TRBJ1-2, with D possibly being TRBD1 (5 bases). CDR1 and CDR2 from the germline V gene are SGHVS and FQNEAQ. Between the trimmed V and J ends, which lost 5 bases and 8 bases, there was a span of 15 bases. CDR3 size: 13 residues.